This T cell receptor (beta chain) was obtained from a study of blood T cell repertoires in COVID-19. Turning to the study itself: Samples of COVID-19 (acute and convalescent) were obtained from the United States, Italy and Spain.

This clone has a handful of counts. This table comes from immunoSEQ multiplex PCR, and its TCRdb copy is limited to in-frame clones, with some not included. The sample holds some 130,000 clones, almost 80% seen once. Trimming removed 4 bases from V and 4 bases from J; junction bases left unmatched: 7. This CDR3 is built from 14 residues. Germline values: CDR1 SGHRS, CDR2 YFSETQ. The chain has TRBV5-1 and TRBJ1-2; 7 bases are a match to TRBD1. Specimen: peripheral blood. This sequence originates from a man aged 60-69 years who had recovered from COVID-19. The CDR3 is CASSQGQDSYGYTF. DNA for the CDR3: TGCGCCAGCAGCCAAGGACAGGACTCCTATGGCTACACCTTC.